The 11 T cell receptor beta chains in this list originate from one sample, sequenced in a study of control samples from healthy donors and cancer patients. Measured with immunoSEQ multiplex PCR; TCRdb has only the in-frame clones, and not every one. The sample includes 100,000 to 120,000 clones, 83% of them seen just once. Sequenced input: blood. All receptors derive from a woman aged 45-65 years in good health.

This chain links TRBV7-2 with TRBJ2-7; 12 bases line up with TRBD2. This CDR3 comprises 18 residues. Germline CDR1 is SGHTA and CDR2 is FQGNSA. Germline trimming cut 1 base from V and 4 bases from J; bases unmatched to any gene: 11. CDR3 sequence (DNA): TGTGCCAGCAGCTTAGAACCTAGCGGGAGGGCCTATGGATACGAGCAGTACTTC. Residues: CASSLEPSGRAYGYEQYF.

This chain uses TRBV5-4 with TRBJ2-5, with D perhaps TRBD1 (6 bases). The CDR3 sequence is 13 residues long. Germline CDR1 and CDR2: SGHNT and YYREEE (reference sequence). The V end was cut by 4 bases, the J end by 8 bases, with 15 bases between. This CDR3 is CASSNRAQKTQYF. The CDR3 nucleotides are TGTGCCAGCAGCAACAGGGCCCAGAAAACCCAGTACTTC.

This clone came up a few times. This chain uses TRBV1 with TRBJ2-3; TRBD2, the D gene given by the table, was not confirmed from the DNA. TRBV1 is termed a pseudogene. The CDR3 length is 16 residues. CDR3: CTSSQERGRVTDTQYF. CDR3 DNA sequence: TGCACCAGCAGCCAAGAGAGGGGGAGGGTCACAGATACGCAGTATTTT.

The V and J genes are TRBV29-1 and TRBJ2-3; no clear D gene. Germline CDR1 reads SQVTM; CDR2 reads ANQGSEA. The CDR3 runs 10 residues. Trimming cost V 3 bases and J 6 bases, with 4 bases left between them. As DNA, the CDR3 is TGCAGCGTTGATGAGGATACGCAGTATTTT. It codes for CSVDEDTQYF.

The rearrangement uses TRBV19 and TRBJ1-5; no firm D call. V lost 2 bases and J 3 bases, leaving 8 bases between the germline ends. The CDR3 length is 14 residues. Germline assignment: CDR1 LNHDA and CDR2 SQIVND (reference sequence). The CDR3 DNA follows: TGTGCCAGTAGTATAACCAGGATCAATCAGCCCCAGCATTTT. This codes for CASSITRINQPQHF.

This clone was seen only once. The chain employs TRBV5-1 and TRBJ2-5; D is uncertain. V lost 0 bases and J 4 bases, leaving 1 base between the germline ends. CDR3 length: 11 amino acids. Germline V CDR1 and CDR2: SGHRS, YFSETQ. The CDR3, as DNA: TGCGCCAGCAGCTTGGCAGAGACCCAGTACTTC. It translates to CASSLAETQYF.

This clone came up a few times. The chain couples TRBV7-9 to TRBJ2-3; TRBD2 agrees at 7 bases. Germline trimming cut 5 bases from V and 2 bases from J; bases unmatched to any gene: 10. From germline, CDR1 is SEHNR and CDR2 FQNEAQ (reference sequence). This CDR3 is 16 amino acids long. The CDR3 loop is CASSHTTSDLTDTQYF. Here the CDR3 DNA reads TGTGCCAGCAGCCACACTACTAGCGACCTCACAGATACGCAGTATTTT. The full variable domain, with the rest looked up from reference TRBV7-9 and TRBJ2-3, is DTGVSQNPRHKITKRGQNVTFRCDPISEHNRLYWYRQTLGQGPEFLTYFQNEAQLEKSRLLSDRFSAERPKGSFSTLEIQRTEQGDSAMYLCASSHTTSDLTDTQYFGPGTRLTVL.

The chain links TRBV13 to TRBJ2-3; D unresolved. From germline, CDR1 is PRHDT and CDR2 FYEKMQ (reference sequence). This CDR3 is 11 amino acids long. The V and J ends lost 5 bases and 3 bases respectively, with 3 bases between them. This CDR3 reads CASSRTDTQYF. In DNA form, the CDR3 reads TGTGCCAGCAGCCGGACAGATACGCAGTATTTT.

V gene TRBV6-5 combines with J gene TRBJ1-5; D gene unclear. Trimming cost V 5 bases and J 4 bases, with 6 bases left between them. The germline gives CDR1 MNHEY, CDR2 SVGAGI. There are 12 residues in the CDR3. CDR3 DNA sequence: TGTGCCAGCAGTACTCTTAATCAGCCCCAGCATTTT. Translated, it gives CASSTLNQPQHF.

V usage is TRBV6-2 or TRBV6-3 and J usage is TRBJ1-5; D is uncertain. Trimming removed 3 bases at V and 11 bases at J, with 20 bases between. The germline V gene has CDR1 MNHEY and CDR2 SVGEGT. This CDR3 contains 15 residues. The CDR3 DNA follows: TGTGCCAGCAGTTATATTCAGGAGCTCCGGGAGGCCCAGCATTTT. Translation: CASSYIQELREAQHF.

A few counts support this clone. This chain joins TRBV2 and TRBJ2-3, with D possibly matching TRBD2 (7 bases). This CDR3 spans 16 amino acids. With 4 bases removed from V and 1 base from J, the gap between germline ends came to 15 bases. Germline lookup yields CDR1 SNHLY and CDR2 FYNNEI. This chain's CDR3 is CASSVLGAGGTDTQYF. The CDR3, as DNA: TGTGCCAGCAGTGTTTTGGGGGCGGGGGGCACAGATACGCAGTATTTT.